This T cell receptor (beta chain) was identified during a study of shared clonotypes between healthy human individuals. About the research overall: Two female and three male donors aged 18 to 49 were enrolled.

Germline V gene sequence: CDR1 LNHDA, CDR2 SQIVND (reference sequence). The CDR3 length is 13 residues. Between the trimmed V and J ends, which lost 1 base and 9 bases, there was a span of 10 bases. Clones were sequenced by immunoSEQ multiplex PCR, and TCRdb holds only the in-frame ones, with some missing. The sample records hundreds of thousands of clones, 74% being singletons. The sequenced material came from memory CD4+ T cells sorted from blood. As for subset: CD45RA-negative fraction. The gene calls are TRBV19 and TRBJ2-1; TRBD2 is a possible D gene (6 bases). This clonotype was obtained from a young woman in good health. The CDR3 protein is CASSIVGGVEQFF. The CDR3 region has the DNA TGTGCCAGTAGTATAGTGGGCGGGGTTGAGCAGTTCTTC.